These T cell receptor beta chains were read from a single sample in a study of STAT3 mutations in large granular lymphocyte leukemia. Data came from immunoSEQ multiplex PCR; TCRdb stores just in-frame clones and leaves some out. The table records fewer than 8,500 clones, roughly 91% of them present only once. What was sequenced was peripheral blood mononuclear cells. Receptor source: a man in his fifties with T-cell large granular lymphocyte leukemia. Some clones in this sample may be carry-over from other donors' samples. CDR3s include the opening cysteine and the closing phenylalanine or tryptophan. The D gene is left open where the match is weak. Size is stated for part of the rows, as once, few or many counts, or as a class when the clone is expanded.

clone_size	v_call	j_call	d_call	cdr3_aa	cdr3_nt
NA	TRBV7-3	TRBJ2-2	TRBD2	CASSLYGGRNTGELFF	TGTGCCAGCAGCTTATATGGCGGGAGGAACACCGGGGAGCTGTTTTTT
NA	TRBV7-9	TRBJ1-2	NA	CASSLETGYTF	TGTGCCAGCAGCTTAGAAACTGGCTACACCTTC
NA	TRBV7-2	TRBJ1-4	NA	CASSPLIRTNEKLFF	TGTGCCAGCAGCCCCCTCATTCGCACTAATGAAAAACTGTTTTTT
NA	TRBV7-6	TRBJ2-5	NA	CASSPAGPQETQYF	TGTGCCAGCAGCCCGGCAGGTCCCCAAGAGACCCAGTACTTC
once	TRBV11-2	TRBJ2-7	NA	CASSRKYEQYF	TGTGCCAGCAGCCGAAAATACGAGCAGTACTTC
NA	TRBV5-1	TRBJ2-7	NA	CASSLGRAFYEQYF	TGCGCCAGCAGCTTGGGCCGGGCGTTCTACGAGCAGTACTTC
NA	TRBV7-9	TRBJ2-3	TRBD1	CASSLGTGVTDTQYF	TGTGCCAGCAGCTTAGGGACAGGGGTCACAGATACGCAGTATTTT
NA	TRBV27	TRBJ2-5	TRBD2	CASSPLLAGGETQYF	TGTGCCAGCAGTCCACTACTAGCGGGAGGGGAGACCCAGTACTTC
NA	TRBV11-1	TRBJ2-7	TRBD1	CASSAGTGHFSEQYF	TGTGCCAGCAGCGCCGGGACAGGTCATTTTTCCGAGCAGTACTTC
NA	TRBV4-2	TRBJ2-2	TRBD1	CASSQADRGNTGELFF	TGTGCCAGCAGCCAAGCGGACAGGGGGAACACCGGGGAGCTGTTTTTT
NA	TRBV25-1	TRBJ2-1	TRBD1	CASSEYPQGVHEQFF	TGTGCCAGCAGTGAATACCCCCAGGGGGTCCATGAGCAGTTCTTC
NA	TRBV5-1	TRBJ1-2	TRBD1	CASSGGQGNLVDSYGYTF	TGCGCCAGCAGCGGGGGACAGGGGAACCTGGTTGACTCCTATGGCTACACCTTC
few	TRBV7-3	TRBJ2-5	NA	CASSPQGNSETQYF	TGTGCCAGCAGCCCCCAAGGGAATTCGGAGACCCAGTACTTC
NA	TRBV7-2	TRBJ2-7	TRBD2	CASNTGSGVYEQYF	TGTGCCAGCAATACTGGTAGCGGGGTCTACGAGCAGTACTTC
NA	TRBV7-8	TRBJ2-1	TRBD2	CASSARASGLGHNEQFF	TGTGCCAGCAGCGCTCGGGCTAGCGGGTTGGGCCACAATGAGCAGTTCTTC
NA	TRBV19	TRBJ2-7	TRBD2	CASSIDLGGRALMYEQYF	TGTGCCAGTAGTATAGATCTCGGCGGGAGGGCCCTCATGTACGAGCAGTACTTC
NA	TRBV19	TRBJ1-1	NA	CASSREGRYTEAFF	TGTGCCAGTAGTAGGGAGGGTCGCTACACTGAAGCTTTCTTT
NA	TRBV7-2	TRBJ1-1	TRBD1	CASSRGQGLEAFF	TGTGCCAGCAGCCGGGGACAGGGGCTTGAAGCTTTCTTT
NA	TRBV13	TRBJ2-2	TRBD2	CASSPRSGGNTGELFF	TGTGCCAGCAGCCCCCGGAGCGGGGGGAACACCGGGGAGCTGTTTTTT
NA	TRBV1	TRBJ1-1	NA	CTSSQDPGDTEAFF	TGCACCAGCAGCCAAGATCCCGGGGACACTGAAGCTTTCTTT
NA	TRBV7-9	TRBJ1-5	NA	CASSLRGAEPQHF	TGTGCCAGCAGCTTAAGGGGGGCTGAGCCCCAGCATTTT
medium-sized	TRBV11-3	TRBJ2-3	TRBD2	CASSARGASGGSDTQYF	TGTGCCAGCAGCGCCAGAGGGGCTAGCGGGGGGTCAGATACGCAGTATTTT
NA	TRBV7-3	TRBJ2-1	TRBD2	CASSTGLAGGLEQFF	TGTGCCAGCAGCACGGGACTAGCGGGAGGACTTGAGCAGTTCTTC
NA	TRBV19	TRBJ2-4	TRBD2	CASSVSGGLAKNIQYF	TGTGCCAGTAGTGTCAGCGGGGGGCTAGCCAAAAACATTCAGTACTTC
NA	TRBV5-1	TRBJ2-7	NA	CASSFRDGYEQYF	TGCGCCAGCAGCTTCCGGGACGGCTACGAGCAGTACTTC
NA	TRBV2	TRBJ2-3	NA	CASKQDSTDTQYF	TGTGCCAGCAAGCAGGACAGCACAGATACGCAGTATTTT
NA	TRBV9	TRBJ2-2	NA	CASSVGPGGELFF	TGTGCCAGCAGCGTAGGGCCGGGCGGGGAGCTGTTTTTT
once	TRBV5-1	TRBJ1-2	NA	CASSLAGGRGEYGYTF	TGCGCCAGCAGCTTGGCCGGGGGCAGGGGCGAGTATGGCTACACCTTC
NA	TRBV6-5	TRBJ2-3	NA	CASSYLRGVQYF	TGTGCCAGCAGTTACCTCAGGGGGGTGCAGTATTTT
NA	TRBV7-2	TRBJ2-5	NA	CASSLYETQYF	TGTGCCAGCAGCTTATACGAGACCCAGTACTTC
NA	TRBV4-1	TRBJ1-2	NA	CASSQGFGRDGYTF	TGCGCCAGCAGCCAAGGTTTTGGCAGGGACGGCTACACCTTC
NA	TRBV5-4	TRBJ2-5	NA	CASSLEGRQETQYF	TGTGCCAGCAGCTTGGAAGGACGACAAGAGACCCAGTACTTC
NA	TRBV28	TRBJ2-1	TRBD2	CAVSRGEGRIAGVGPQFF	TGTGCCGTATCTCGGGGGGAGGGGAGAATAGCGGGAGTGGGTCCGCAGTTCTTC
NA	TRBV18	TRBJ2-5	NA	CASWPGTQETQYF	TGTGCCAGCTGGCCCGGCACCCAAGAGACCCAGTACTTC
NA	TRBV28	TRBJ1-4	NA	CASSSEDATNEKLFF	TGTGCCAGCAGTTCTGAGGACGCAACTAATGAAAAACTGTTTTTT
NA	TRBV15	TRBJ2-3	TRBD2	CATSSGRDADTQYF	TGTGCCACCAGCAGCGGGAGGGACGCAGATACGCAGTATTTT
NA	TRBV11-2	TRBJ1-2	TRBD1	CASSPQAGQYGYTF	TGTGCCAGCAGCCCCCAGGCGGGACAGTATGGCTACACCTTC
NA	TRBV7-2	TRBJ2-2	TRBD2	CASRRGRVLGGELFF	TGTGCCAGCAGGCGAGGGAGGGTCTTGGGCGGGGAGCTGTTTTTT
NA	TRBV5-5	TRBJ2-3	TRBD2	CASSLAGAGGVTDTQYF	TGTGCCAGCAGCTTGGCCGGGGCGGGAGGAGTCACAGATACGCAGTATTTT
NA	TRBV9	TRBJ1-2	NA	CASSVGGDYGYTF	TGTGCCAGCAGCGTAGGTGGGGACTATGGCTACACCTTC
NA	TRBV5-1	TRBJ2-3	NA	CASSLGQGGADTQYF	TGCGCCAGCAGCTTGGGACAGGGAGGGGCAGATACGCAGTATTTT
NA	TRBV30	TRBJ2-1	TRBD2	CAYRTSGRRGPFYNEQFF	TGTGCCTATAGGACTAGCGGGAGACGAGGGCCATTTTACAATGAGCAGTTCTTC
NA	TRBV13	TRBJ1-4	NA	CASSSPSVVEPVF	TGTGCCAGCAGCTCCCCCTCCGTTGTAGAACCAGTTTTT
NA	TRBV9	TRBJ2-1	NA	CASSVLGGGGNEQFF	TGTGCCAGCAGCGTATTGGGGGGCGGGGGCAATGAGCAGTTCTTC
NA	TRBV7-2	TRBJ2-7	NA	CASSLRQDYEQYF	TGTGCCAGCAGCTTACGACAGGATTACGAGCAGTACTTC
NA	TRBV4-1	TRBJ2-4	NA	CASSQGGSGNIQYF	TGCGCCAGCAGCCAAGGGGGGTCGGGGAACATTCAGTACTTC
once	TRBV7-2	TRBJ2-3	NA	CASSLGLSGPDTQYF	TGTGCCAGCAGCTTAGGGTTGTCAGGCCCAGATACGCAGTATTTT
NA	TRBV15	TRBJ1-1	NA	CATSGPTGNTEAFF	TGTGCCACCAGCGGCCCAACAGGCAACACTGAAGCTTTCTTT
once	TRBV5-1	TRBJ1-1	NA	CASSSSGNTEAFF	TGCGCCAGCAGCTCCTCCGGGAACACTGAAGCTTTCTTT
NA	TRBV4-1	TRBJ1-2	NA	CASSLPGGRDYGYTF	TGCGCCAGCAGCCTTCCCGGGGGGCGCGACTATGGCTACACCTTC
NA	TRBV7-8	TRBJ2-7	NA	CASSFPPPRYEQYF	TGTGCCAGCAGCTTCCCTCCGCCCCGATACGAGCAGTACTTC
few	TRBV10-1	TRBJ2-1	NA	CASSPGGSYNEQFF	TGCGCCAGCAGCCCAGGGGGGTCCTACAATGAGCAGTTCTTC
NA	TRBV7-9	TRBJ2-1	TRBD1	CASSRPGTGSYNEQFF	TGTGCCAGCAGTCGCCCCGGGACAGGGTCCTACAATGAGCAGTTCTTC
NA	TRBV6-6	TRBJ2-7	TRBD2	CASNEAGGGYEQYF	TGTGCCAGCAACGAAGCGGGAGGCGGCTACGAGCAGTACTTC
few	TRBV7-6	TRBJ2-7	TRBD2	CASSLGGTSGGYEQYF	TGTGCCAGCAGCTTAGGGGGGACTAGCGGGGGGTACGAGCAGTACTTC